Below, 16 T cell receptor beta chains from the same sample are listed, as sequenced in a study of T cells in Graves' hyperthyroidism and ophthalmopathy. It was RNA transcripts that yielded the amplified TCR beta CDR3 regions. RT-PCR in the first round (using the HTBI primer set) targeted the TCR CDR3. TCRdb re-analysed the multiplex PCR reads in MiXCR, keeping a single row per CDR3 protein. The profile shows some 270,000 distinct CDR3 sequences, approximately 23% of them singletons. Sample: blood. These receptors were collected from a woman in her 40s with Graves' ophthalmopathy.

This clonotype was seen a single time. The chain carries TRBV6-1 and TRBJ2-7; D is uncertain. CDR3 length: 14 amino acids. Trimming took off 10 bases at V and 0 bases at J, with 16 bases between the two ends. Germline V gene data show CDR1 as MNHNS and CDR2 as SASEGT. The DNA for the CDR3 is TGTGCCACCAGCAGAGATCTCATCTCCTACGAGCAGTACTTC. Protein product: CATSRDLISYEQYF.

Many counts were recorded for this clonotype. The CDR3 reads CAWQPGFETEAFF. The CDR3 coding sequence is TGTGCCTGGCAGCCTGGTTTTGAAACTGAAGCTTTCTTT. The V call is TRBV30, the J call TRBJ1-1; unclear D gene. Trimming pared 5 bases from V and 5 bases from J, leaving 15 bases between. CDR3 size: 13 residues. CDR1 and CDR2 (germline): GTSNPN, SVGIG (reference sequence).

Worth noting for this clonotype: A read error may account for a junction end that differs from germline. V gene TRBV6-2 or TRBV6-3 combines with J gene TRBJ2-5; the match to TRBD1 covers 7 bases. This CDR3 spans 14 amino acids. The germline gives CDR1 MNHEY, CDR2 SVGEGT. The CDR3 DNA sequence: TGTGCCACCAGTGATGGGACAGTCCAAGAGACCCAGTACTTC. Its protein product is CATSDGTVQETQYF.

In this sample, this clonotype turned up many times. The rearrangement joins TRBV6-5 to TRBJ2-2; D is tentatively TRBD1 or TRBD2 (5 bases each). V was shortened by 4 bases and J by 6 bases, with 15 bases between the two germline ends. Germline values: CDR1 MNHEY, CDR2 SVGAGI. This CDR3 comprises 15 residues. CDR3 DNA sequence: TGTGCCAGCAGTTCCCCGGGACCCATCGCCGGGGAGCTGTTTTTT. This gives the protein CASSSPGPIAGELFF.

This clonotype was observed at least ten times. J is TRBJ1-2 and V is TRBV9; TRBD1 aligns across 9 bases. The CDR3 extends over 14 amino acids. Per the germline V gene, CDR1 is SGDLS and CDR2 is YYNGEE. The V segment lost 3 bases and the J segment 3 bases; nucleotides outside the gene matches: 3. The CDR3: CASSAGTGHYGYTF. CDR3 DNA sequence: TGTGCCAGCAGCGCCGGGACAGGGCACTATGGCTACACCTTC.

In this sample, this clonotype turned up many times. The gene calls are TRBV7-3 and TRBJ2-5, with D perhaps TRBD1 (5 bases). The V end was cut by 3 bases, the J end by 2 bases, with 7 bases between. CDR3 length: 13 amino acids. Germline V CDR1 and CDR2: SGHTA, FQGTGA. The DNA of the CDR3 is TGTGCCAGCAGCTTTGACAGACAAGAGACCCAGTACTTC. Protein sequence: CASSFDRQETQYF.

The table lists this clonotype with many counts. V and J are TRBV19 and TRBJ1-2; D is possibly TRBD1 (5 bases). CDR1 is LNHDA, CDR2 SQIVND, per germline (reference sequence). V lost 6 bases and J lost 0, with 11 bases in between. This CDR3 region has 14 residues. The CDR3 DNA follows: TGTGCCAGTAGGGTTGACAGAGCTAACTATGGCTACACCTTC. Translating gives CASRVDRANYGYTF.

This clonotype was detected ten times or more. The chain has TRBV10-3 and TRBJ2-7; 9 nucleotides line up with TRBD1. The V gene's germline CDR1 is ENHRY and CDR2 SYGVKD. V was pared by 4 bases and J by 3 bases, with 4 bases of the junction left unmatched. This CDR3 comprises 14 residues. CDR3 loop: CAISVGQGNYEQYF. CDR3 DNA sequence: TGTGCCATCAGTGTGGGACAGGGTAACTACGAGCAGTACTTC.

This clonotype was seen repeatedly, ten times or more. This rearrangement joins TRBV20-1 to TRBJ2-2, with D unresolved. CDR1 and CDR2 from the germline V gene are DFQATT and SNEGSKA (reference sequence). V was shortened by 4 bases and J by 0 bases, with 6 bases between the two germline ends. This CDR3 has 13 amino acids. DNA of the CDR3: TGCAGTGCTATGAACTCGAACACCGGGGAGCTGTTTTTT. It is translated as CSAMNSNTGELFF.

The V and J genes are TRBV28 and TRBJ2-7; TRBD1 is a possible D gene (6 bases). The CDR3 runs to 14 residues. Trimming cost V 4 bases and J 1 base, with 11 bases left between them. Looked up from germline, CDR1 is MDHEN and CDR2 is SYDVKM. This CDR3 reads CASSSRRGSYEQYF. The CDR3 DNA sequence: TGTGCCAGCAGTTCCCGAAGGGGGTCCTACGAGCAGTACTTC.

The J gene is TRBJ1-1, the V gene TRBV20-1; D may be TRBD1 (5 bases). This CDR3 comprises 16 residues. V was pared by 8 bases and J by 7 bases, with 29 bases between. In germline, CDR1 is DFQATT, CDR2 SNEGSKA (reference sequence). The CDR3 reads CSSNPRQGGLQGEAFF. DNA for the CDR3: TGCAGTTCCAACCCTCGCCAGGGAGGGTTGCAAGGTGAAGCTTTCTTT.

This clonotype was seen many times. The chain recombines TRBV27 with TRBJ2-7; 13 positions agree with TRBD2. Germline CDR1 MNHEY, CDR2 SMNVEV (reference sequence). The trim removed 8 bases at V and 2 bases at J, leaving 0 bases unmatched. The CDR3 is 13 amino acids. The CDR3 coding sequence is TGTGCCAGCGGGACTAGCGGGGCCTACGAGCAGTACTTC. It yields the protein CASGTSGAYEQYF.

The table lists this clonotype with many counts. This chain uses TRBV6-1 with TRBJ2-5, with 15 bases that match TRBD2. The J segment lost 7 bases and the V segment lost 6 bases, leaving 6 bases of the junction unmatched. Germline V gives CDR1 MNHNS, CDR2 SASEGT. The CDR3 covers 15 residues. CDR3 coding DNA: TGTGCCAGCAGATCAATGGGACTAGCGGGAGGGACCCAGTACTTC. Protein product: CASRSMGLAGGTQYF.

This clonotype was recorded at least ten times. J is TRBJ2-3 and V is TRBV12-3 or TRBV12-4; tentative D call: TRBD2 (5 bases). The CDR3 extends over 16 amino acids. V lost 1 base to trimming and J lost 0 bases, with 11 bases between them. Here the CDR3 reads CASSLVRGSSTDTQYF. CDR3 DNA sequence: TGTGCCAGCAGTTTAGTCCGCGGGTCTAGCACAGATACGCAGTATTTT.

This clonotype was counted ten times or more. This chain connects TRBV11-2 to TRBJ1-2; D perhaps matches TRBD1 (6 bases). The CDR3 is made up of 16 amino acids. V shed 1 base and J shed 7 bases, with 19 bases lying between them. CDR1 and CDR2 from the germline V gene are SGHAT and FQNNGV. The CDR3 DNA is TGTGCCAGCAGCTTAGGGGGTTTACAGGGTTGGAGTGGCTACACCTTC. It encodes CASSLGGLQGWSGYTF.

The table lists this clonotype with many counts. The CDR3 loop is CASSLARSGSGANVLTF. The CDR3 DNA follows: TGTGCCAGCAGCTTGGCCAGGTCCGGCTCTGGGGCCAACGTCCTGACTTTC. The gene calls are TRBV5-4 and TRBJ2-6; the D is unclear. The CDR3 has 17 residues. The V gene's germline CDR1 is SGHNT and CDR2 YYREEE (reference sequence). Trimming cost V 0 bases and J 0 bases, with 10 bases left between them.